These 8 T cell receptor beta chains originate from one sample sequenced in a study of T cell responses to AZD1222 COVID-19 vaccine. Libraries were prepared by immunoSEQ multiplex PCR; TCRdb keeps only in-frame clonotypes and omits some of them. The sample lists 200,000 or so clones; 90% to 95% were seen once. The source material was peripheral blood, sampled on day 0 of AZD1222 vaccination. The receptors were gathered from an adult in good health.

V is TRBV27 and J is TRBJ1-1; TRBD1 might be the D (6 bases). CDR1 is MNHEY, CDR2 SMNVEV, per germline (reference sequence). V lost 5 bases to trimming and J lost 4 bases, with 14 bases between them. The CDR3 is 14 amino acids. CDR3 sequence (DNA): TGTGCCAGCAGTATAGGGGGAGGGGGCACTGAAGCTTTCTTT. Translating it yields CASSIGGGGTEAFF.

V and J are TRBV10-2 and TRBJ1-1; 11 nucleotides line up with TRBD1. This CDR3 has 16 residues. From germline, CDR1 is WSHSY and CDR2 SAAADI. V shed 2 bases, J shed 1 base, and the junction held 3 bases outside the gene matches. CDR3 loop: CASSEGQGAGNTEAFF. The DNA for the CDR3 is TGCGCCAGCAGTGAGGGACAGGGGGCTGGGAACACTGAAGCTTTCTTT.

This chain links TRBV15 with TRBJ2-1, with a possible D match to TRBD2 (6 bases). The germline gives CDR1 LNHNV, CDR2 YYDKDF (reference sequence). The V and J ends lost 4 bases and 4 bases respectively, with 14 bases between them. The CDR3 covers 15 residues. CDR3 sequence: CATSTSPSGYNEQFF. The CDR3 DNA sequence: TGTGCCACCAGCACCTCCCCCAGCGGGTACAATGAGCAGTTCTTC.

The CDR3 nucleotides read TGTGCCAGCAGTGCGTATAGCAATCAGCCCCAGCATTTT. This gives the protein CASSAYSNQPQHF. The V and J genes are TRBV2 and TRBJ1-5; no clear D gene. The CDR3 covers 13 residues. Germline values: CDR1 SNHLY, CDR2 FYNNEI. V was trimmed by 4 bases and J by 0 bases, leaving 4 bases between them.

The V call is TRBV5-6, the J call TRBJ2-6; the D gene is possibly TRBD1 (5 bases). With 0 bases removed from V and 3 bases from J, the gap between germline ends came to 16 bases. Germline V gives CDR1 SGHDT, CDR2 YYEEEE. The CDR3 has 18 residues. CDR3 loop: CASSLVNRQGSGANVLTF. The CDR3 region has the DNA TGTGCCAGCAGCTTGGTGAATCGCCAGGGTAGTGGGGCCAACGTCCTGACTTTC.

The chain is built from TRBV30 and TRBJ2-2; possibly TRBD2 for D (6 bases). The CDR3 contains 14 residues. V lost 3 bases to trimming and J lost 7 bases, with 15 bases between them. The germline CDR1 and CDR2 sequences are GTSNPN and SVGIG (reference sequence). CDR3 DNA sequence: TGTGCCTGGAGGGGGGTCGGGGGTCTCGGGGAGCTGTTTTTT. It yields the protein CAWRGVGGLGELFF.

This clone came up once. The rearrangement joins TRBV28 to TRBJ1-1; D uncertain. Germline V lookup: CDR1 MDHEN, CDR2 SYDVKM. This CDR3 comprises 14 residues. V was shortened by 6 bases and J by 0 bases, with 11 bases between the two germline ends. The CDR3 DNA is TGTGCCAGCAGCCTTAGCGCCGTGAACACTGAAGCTTTCTTT. Translation gives CASSLSAVNTEAFF.

The chain recombines TRBV7-9 with TRBJ1-1; the match to TRBD1 covers 7 bases. The V gene's germline CDR1 is SEHNR and CDR2 FQNEAQ (reference sequence). The CDR3 covers 16 residues. J lost 4 bases, V lost 4 bases, and 12 bases had no gene match. Written as DNA, the CDR3 is TGTGCCAGCAGCTCCACCCAGGGGGGGGGCGGCACTGAAGCTTTCTTT. This translates into CASSSTQGGGGTEAFF.